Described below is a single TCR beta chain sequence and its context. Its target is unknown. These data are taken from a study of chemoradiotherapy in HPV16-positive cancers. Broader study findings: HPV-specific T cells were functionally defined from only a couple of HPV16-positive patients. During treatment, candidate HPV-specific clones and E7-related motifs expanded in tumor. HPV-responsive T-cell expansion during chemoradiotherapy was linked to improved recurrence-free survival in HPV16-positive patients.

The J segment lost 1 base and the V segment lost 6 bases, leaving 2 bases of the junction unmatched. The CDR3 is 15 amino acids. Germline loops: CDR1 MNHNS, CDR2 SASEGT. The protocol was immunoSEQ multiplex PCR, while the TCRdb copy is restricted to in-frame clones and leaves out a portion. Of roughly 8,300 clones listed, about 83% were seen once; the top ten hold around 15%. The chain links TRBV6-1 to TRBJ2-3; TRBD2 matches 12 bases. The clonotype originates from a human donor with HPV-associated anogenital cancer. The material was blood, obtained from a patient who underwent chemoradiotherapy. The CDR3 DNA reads TGTGCCAGCAGGCGGACTAGCGGGGGCACAGATACGCAGTATTTT. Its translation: CASRRTSGGTDTQYF.